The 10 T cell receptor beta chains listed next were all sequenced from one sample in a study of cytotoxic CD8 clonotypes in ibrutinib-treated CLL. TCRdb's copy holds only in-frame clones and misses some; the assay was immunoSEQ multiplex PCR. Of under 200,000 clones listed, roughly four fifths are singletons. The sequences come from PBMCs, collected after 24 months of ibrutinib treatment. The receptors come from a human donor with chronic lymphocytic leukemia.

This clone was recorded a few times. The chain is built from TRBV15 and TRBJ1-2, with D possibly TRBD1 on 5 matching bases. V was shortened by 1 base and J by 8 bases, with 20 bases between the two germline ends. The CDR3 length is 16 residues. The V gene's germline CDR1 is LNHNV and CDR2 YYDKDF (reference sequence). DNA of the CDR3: TGTGCCACCAGCAGAGGTCGGGACCTAAAAGGCCAGGGCTACACCTTC. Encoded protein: CATSRGRDLKGQGYTF.

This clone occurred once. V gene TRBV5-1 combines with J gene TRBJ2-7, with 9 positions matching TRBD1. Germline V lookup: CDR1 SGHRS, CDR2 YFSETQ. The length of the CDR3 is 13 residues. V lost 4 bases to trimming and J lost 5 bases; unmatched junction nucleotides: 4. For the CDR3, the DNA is TGCGCCAGCAGCCGGGACAGGGCCCACGAGCAGTACTTC. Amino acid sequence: CASSRDRAHEQYF.

DNA for the CDR3: TGCGCCAGCAGCTCACGCCGGGGGAGTAACACTGAAGCTTTCTTT. Translated, it gives CASSSRRGSNTEAFF. The chain has TRBV5-1 and TRBJ1-1; D possibly corresponds to TRBD1 (5 bases). Trimming removed 3 bases at V and 2 bases at J, with 14 bases between. CDR1 is SGHRS and CDR2 is YFSETQ in the germline V gene. The CDR3 totals 15 residues.

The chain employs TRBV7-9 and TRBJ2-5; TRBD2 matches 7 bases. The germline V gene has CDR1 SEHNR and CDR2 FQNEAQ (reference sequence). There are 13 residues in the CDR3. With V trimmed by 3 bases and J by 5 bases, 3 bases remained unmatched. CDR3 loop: CASSFPGGETQYF. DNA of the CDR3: TGTGCCAGCAGCTTTCCCGGGGGGGAGACCCAGTACTTC.

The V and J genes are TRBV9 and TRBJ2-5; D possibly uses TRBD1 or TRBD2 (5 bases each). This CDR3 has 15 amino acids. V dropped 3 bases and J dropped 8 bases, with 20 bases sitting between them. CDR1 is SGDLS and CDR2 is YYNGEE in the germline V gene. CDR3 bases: TGTGCCAGCAGCGCGAAGCATGGGACGCAGGTTACCCAGTACTTC. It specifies CASSAKHGTQVTQYF.

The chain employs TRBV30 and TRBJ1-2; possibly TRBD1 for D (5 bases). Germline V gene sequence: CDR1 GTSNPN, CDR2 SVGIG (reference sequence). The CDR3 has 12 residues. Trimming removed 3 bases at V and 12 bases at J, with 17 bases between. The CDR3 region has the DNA TGTGCCTGGAGCCTCCAAACGGGACGGAACACCTTC. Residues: CAWSLQTGRNTF.

The CDR3 DNA reads as TGTGCCAGCAGCTTAGACCGCGGGGAAGGGGCCAACGTCCTGACTTTC. Its translation is CASSLDRGEGANVLTF. V is TRBV11-3 and J is TRBJ2-6; maybe TRBD2 (6 bases). Germline V CDR1 and CDR2: SGHNT, YENEEA. V was clipped by 0 bases and J by 4 bases, with 10 bases between them. The CDR3 spans 16 residues.

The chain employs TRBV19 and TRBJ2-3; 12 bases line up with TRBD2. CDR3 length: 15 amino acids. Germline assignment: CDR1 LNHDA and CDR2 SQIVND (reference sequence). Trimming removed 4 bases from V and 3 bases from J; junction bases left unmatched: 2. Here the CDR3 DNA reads TGTGCCAGTAGTAGACTAGCGGGAGTGACAGATACGCAGTATTTT. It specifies CASSRLAGVTDTQYF.

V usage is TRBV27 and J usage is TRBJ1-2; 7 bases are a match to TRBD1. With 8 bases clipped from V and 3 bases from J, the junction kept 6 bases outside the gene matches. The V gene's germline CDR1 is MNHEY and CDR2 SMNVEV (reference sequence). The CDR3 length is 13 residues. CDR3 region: CASGRQGYYGYTF. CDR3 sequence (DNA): TGTGCCAGCGGAAGACAGGGATACTATGGCTACACCTTC.

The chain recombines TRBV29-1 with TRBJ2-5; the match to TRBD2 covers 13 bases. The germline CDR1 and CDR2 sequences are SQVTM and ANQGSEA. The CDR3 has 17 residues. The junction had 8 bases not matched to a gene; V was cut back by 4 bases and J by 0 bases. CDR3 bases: TGCAGCGTTGGGGGGACTAGCGGGACCGGGTACCAAGAGACCCAGTACTTC. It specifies CSVGGTSGTGYQETQYF.